This record concerns one T cell receptor beta chain sequence. No cognate antigen has been identified for it. Per-base qualities were not stored, and no clone one base away is much larger. Libraries were prepared through the immunoSEQ multiplex PCR assay. The multiplex PCR relied on a mix of 60 forward primers for TCR Vbeta segments and 13 reverse primers for TCR Jbeta segments. The CDR3 region of rearranged TCR beta genes was amplified from genomic DNA with a multiplex PCR assay. The amplified TCR beta libraries were sequenced on the Illumina HiSeq System as 87-base-pair reads. In the source study's methods: Across the 600 to 700 repertoires, a later analysis counted 60 million to 90 million unique TCR beta chains, around 11 million of which were shared by at least two donors. A nearest-neighbor algorithm error-corrected the raw reads and collapsed the reads into unique sequences, merging closely related sequences to remove PCR and sequencing errors. CDR3 sequences were aligned to IMGT reference sequences to assign V, D and J gene segments. For a sequence to be retained, a match of at least six nucleotides was required to both a V gene segment and a J gene segment. A rearrangement counted as productive if the CDR3 had no stop codons and remained in frame with V and J, and every other rearrangement counted as non-productive. CDR3 was defined by IMGT convention, running from the second conserved V-encoded cysteine to the conserved J-encoded phenylalanine. In an earlier analysis of just under 600 of the donors, sequences lacking an unambiguous match to a single V gene segment were excluded. In an earlier analysis of a few hundred of the donors, a V segment was called functional when productive rearrangements were above 56.7%, and segregating when the standard deviation between donors exceeded 5%. A statistical classification framework was developed to diagnose cytomegalovirus status using the catalog of TCR beta chain sequences. V and J gene assignment, in a later analysis, came from comparing TCR nucleotide sequences with IMGT/GENE-DB human TR gene sequences. The TCRdist pipeline was used in a later analysis to assign CDR3 sequences and most-parsimonious VDJ recombination scenarios. In a later analysis, every TCR beta chain was defined by the combination of its CDR3 amino acid sequence and its V-gene family, and reads without a unique V-gene family were dropped. To address suspected cross-contamination and a sequencing artifact, a later analysis removed approximately 600 highly shared, low-generation-probability nucleotide sequences. In a later analysis, a clonal expansion index was calculated for each public chain from normalized within-repertoire ranks of inferred template counts. A later analysis computed generation probabilities with a VDJ recombination model fitted to out-of-frame rearrangements, and checked the results against IGoR. Hypergeometric tests were used in a later analysis to score TCR-TCR, TCR-HLA and TCR-CMV co-occurrence, with a repertoire-size bias correction applied to the TCR pairs. In a later analysis, false discovery rates were estimated by permuting HLA or CMV assignments 20 times. In a later analysis, co-occurring TCRs were grouped using DBSCAN, with TCRdist sequence similarity added in when clustering inside HLA-allele-positive subsets. Repertoires with fewer than 30,000 or more than 120,000 public chains, plus five repertoires with anomalous nucleotide sharing, were excluded from co-occurrence clustering. Sourced from immuneACCESS, this table was stored by TCRdb with only in-frame sequences that have V and J called. A share of the clones is absent; for the studies checked, an unresolved V gene accounts for under half, and the remainder has no known explanation. That table furnishes V, J and clone size, whereas the DNA furnished D and trimming. The table for this sample lists around 200,000 clones; more than 75% of them were counted only once. Roughly 6% of the sample is taken by the ten largest.

V is pared back by 5 bases and J by 2 bases, with 12 bases lying between the germline termini. The CDR3, cysteine through phenylalanine, is 14 amino acids long. Of the read, only the CDR3 DNA is kept; its 42 bases are in frame from base 1. CDR1 and CDR2 are read off the germline V gene as MNHNS and SASEGT. This sample was included in a study of cytomegalovirus exposure and HLA in healthy donors (dated by TCRdb to 2015 to 2018). Turning to the overall study: An earlier analysis of 587 of the donors reported about 300 Gb of sequence data and some 110 million unique TCR beta sequences obtained from roughly 180 million T cells. All discovery cohort repertoires had been generated on a single sequencing platform. Rather than using new phenotypic data, the later analysis identified candidate immune exposures from TCR beta sequences and from how often those sequences occurred across donors. In addition to the first cohort of hundreds of subjects, a separate validation cohort of some 120 different subjects was used. Typing coverage varied by locus: about 620-630 donors for A, B, C, DRB1 and DQB1; roughly 500 for DQA1; about 600 for DPA1; around 490 for DPB1. Of the 350 to 400 genotyped donors, 65% to 90% fell in the genetic ancestry cluster associated with self-reported Caucasian donors. The aim of the study was to test whether cataloging public T cell receptors could identify signatures of past pathogen exposure. Approximately 330 gigabases of sequencing data and around 88 million unique TCR sequences made up an early release that covered roughly 670 HLA-typed donors. HLA typing included class I and class II loci at four-digit resolution. To study patterns of TCR occurrence, a later analysis re-analyzed previously published TCR beta repertoires from 666 donors and added high-resolution HLA genotyping. Several DR-DQ haplotypes were treated as single units for association and clustering because of strong linkage in the cohort. Using immunosequencing, the study profiled T cell repertoires from about 620 subjects and related those repertoires to cytomegalovirus serostatus. In a later genetic analysis, genome-wide SNP genotypes for about 55% of the roughly 700 donors were used, and that subset was treated as a discovery cohort. Donor age, sex, ethnicity and CMV serostatus were compiled together with the repertoire data. The study combined high-throughput TCR immunosequencing, statistical association of individual TCRs with disease status, and machine learning to predict cytomegalovirus infection status. To decide whether each TCR beta V gene segment behaved as functional or pseudogenic, an earlier analysis of some 580 of the donors relied on high-throughput TCR beta sequencing. On average, roughly 200,000 unique TCR beta nucleotide sequences were sequenced per donor among roughly 430 genotyped donors of the cohort, with approximately 18% of those sequences being non-productive.

The cohort was made up of under 800 healthy bone marrow donors. At the time of sampling, all cohort members were nominally healthy, though unrecorded immune exposures were likely present. The donor was CMV seropositive and belonged to the group of 270 or so seropositive cohort members. A peripheral blood sample was provided by each donor, and peripheral blood mononuclear cells were used for TCR beta sequencing. The Qiagen DNeasy Blood Extraction Kit was used to extract genomic DNA from the blood cell samples. The full study reports these points: In a later analysis, most CMV-associated TCR beta chains were found to appear HLA-restricted, with HLA associations seemingly driven largely by CMV exposure. In a later analysis, several top co-occurrence clusters were reported to appear linked to parvovirus B19, influenza, CMV and Epstein-Barr virus. The classifier was reported to diagnose cytomegalovirus status with high specificity and sensitivity in both the original and validation cohorts. A later analysis found that HLA-associated TCR beta chains were more clonally expanded and had lower generation probabilities than equally common non-associated chains. In a later analysis, the rate of TCR association differed among HLA loci, with DRB1 alleles having the most associated TCRs and HLA-C alleles having the fewest. According to a later genetic analysis, donors in an Asian-associated ancestry cluster had fewer N-insertions in productive TCRs than the approximately 650-donor mean. A further reported finding was that TCR beta sequences accurately predicted the HLA-A and HLA-B alleles for most subjects in the first cohort. Because counts were too low, seventeen rarely observed V segments, including chromosome 9 orphons, were excluded from the earlier analysis of 587 of the donors. The sequencing pipeline was judged likely to have produced a cluster of highly shared sequence variants as a technical artifact. Some IMGT-functional V segments, including TRBV6-2 and TRBV6-3, could not be told apart with the 87-base-pair reads, so those segments were excluded. Presence/absence analyses assumed roughly uniform sequencing depth across donors, an assumption that may not hold. Because HLA typing was missing for some donors at each locus, association tests included only the typed subset. Most TCR sequences were observed very rarely across donors, whereas some public TCRs were present in many individuals. In a later analysis, more than 15,000 TCR beta sequences were associated with specific HLA alleles at a false discovery rate of 0.05. Broadly in line with IMGT annotations, most TCR beta V segments showed up in productive rearrangements about 87% or about 30% of the time in an earlier analysis of 450 to 600 of the donors. This cohort had only TCR beta chains sequenced, and the lack of alpha or paired-chain data limited which features could be detected. The study listed 164 TCR beta chains as associated with cytomegalovirus. Correlated functional status among segregating V segments might reflect linkage disequilibrium, but an unknown experimental factor could not be ruled out. A later genetic analysis associated a missense DCLRE1C variant with V-gene and J-gene trimming of TCR beta chains, and an independent cohort replicated the association. The only immune exposure information available for the cohort was CMV serostatus. The authors suggested that the approach could potentially be extended to other disease states and immunological phenotypes. Strong co-occurrence of HLA alleles, especially DR and DQ, made assigning TCR associations to individual alleles difficult. In vitro tests confirmed that a few of the cytomegalovirus-associated TCR beta chains recognize cytomegalovirus antigens.

Rearrangement joined TRBV6-1 to TRBJ1-2; TRBD1 is possibly the D segment (5 matching bases). The sample comprised PBMCs. The sequence derives from a man between 40 and 49 years old in good health and CMV-seropositive. CDR3 sequence: CASSPRGGNYGYTF. The sequenced DNA is TGTGCCAGCAGTCCCCGGGGGGGAAACTATGGCTACACCTTC.